This TCR beta chain was sequenced in a study of blood T cell repertoires in COVID-19. About the research overall: The cDNA or gDNA used as material had been derived from T cells, B-cell-depleted T cells, or PBMCs.

Measured with immunoSEQ multiplex PCR; TCRdb has only the in-frame clones, and not every one. Of some 240,000 clones in the sample, 65% to 90% were seen once. The sequenced sample consisted of peripheral blood. The sequence came from a woman aged 40 to 50 who had recovered from COVID-19.

The CDR3 sequence: CARSLDPGGHYLDQPQHF. The CDR3 DNA reads as TGTGCCAGAAGCTTAGATCCAGGGGGCCATTATCTTGATCAGCCCCAGCATTTT. The rearrangement links TRBV7-5 to TRBJ1-5; the table names TRBD1, a call not compared with the DNA. TRBV7-5 counts as a pseudogene. There are 18 residues in the CDR3.